This T cell receptor (beta chain) was identified in a study of blood T cell repertoires in COVID-19. About the research overall: The samples span acute and convalescent COVID-19 from the United States, Italy and Spain.

The CDR3 length is 15 residues. Germline V gene sequence: CDR1 MNHNY, CDR2 SVGAGI (reference sequence). Trimming left V 1 base short and J 7 bases short, with 17 bases between. The table came from immunoSEQ multiplex PCR; TCRdb's copy has only in-frame clones and leaves some out. This table has around 200,000 clones, 80% appearing once. The chain is built from TRBV6-6 and TRBJ2-7, with D perhaps TRBD1 (6 bases). The clonotype originates from a human donor in a cohort sampled during active COVID-19. The sequenced sample was peripheral blood. The CDR3 DNA reads TGTGCCAGCAGTTACTTGGAGACAGGTTTTGGGGAGCAGTACTTC. This sequence encodes CASSYLETGFGEQYF.